A single count supports the clone carrying this T cell receptor (beta chain). Its antigen is as yet unknown. The study sampled blood at baseline, cycle 4 day 1, and cycle 7 day 1. The data were obtained in a study of OX40 agonist ivuxolimab in advanced cancers. General study points: Both CD4+ and CD8+ T cell populations in blood had undergone clonal expansion by week 6 at 0.1 to 3.0 mg/kg. Expanded clones belonging to CD8+ T cells outnumbered, on average, those of CD4+.

The method was immunoSEQ multiplex PCR; TCRdb's version includes in-frame clones alone and lacks a portion of them. The table includes 40,000 to 45,000 clones, about 91% detected once. The CDR3 runs 15 residues. V shed 4 bases and J 2 bases; nucleotides not matched to a gene: 3. Looked up from germline, CDR1 is WSHSY and CDR2 is SAAADI. This receptor was taken from an adult with an advanced solid tumor such as melanoma, head and neck, liver or kidney cancer. The chain combines TRBV10-2 with TRBJ2-3; 10 bases match TRBD2. The source was CD4+ or CD8+ T cells sorted from blood, collected in a trial of the OX40 agonist ivuxolimab. CDR3 DNA sequence: TGCGCCAGCAGTGGAACTAGCGGGATCACAGATACGCAGTATTTT. Residues: CASSGTSGITDTQYF.